This T cell receptor (beta chain) appears in the sequencing data of a study of T cells expressing NK-cell markers. General study findings and limits: Among several donors, these clonotypes also ranked first in the CD3+CD56-NKG2C+ fraction.

What made the TCR beta cDNA was 5'RACE template switching with UMIs. No DNA is given; TCRdb re-called the 5' RACE reads and lists each CDR3 protein once. The sample data list under 600,000 distinct CDR3 sequences. Looked up from germline, CDR1 is SQVTM and CDR2 is ANQGSEA. The CDR3 spans 16 residues. Comment on this clonotype: Its antigen is unidentified.

This sequence joins TRBV29-1 and TRBJ2-1; TCRdb's D gene call, TRBD1, goes unchecked for lack of DNA. The sequenced sample was blood T cells: a sorted CD56 or NKG2C T cell subset, CD4+ or CD8+ T cells, or bulk PBMC T cells (not recorded which). The receptor's source is a woman aged 50 to 60 in good health. The chain's CDR3 is CSAPGQGGFTYNEQFF.